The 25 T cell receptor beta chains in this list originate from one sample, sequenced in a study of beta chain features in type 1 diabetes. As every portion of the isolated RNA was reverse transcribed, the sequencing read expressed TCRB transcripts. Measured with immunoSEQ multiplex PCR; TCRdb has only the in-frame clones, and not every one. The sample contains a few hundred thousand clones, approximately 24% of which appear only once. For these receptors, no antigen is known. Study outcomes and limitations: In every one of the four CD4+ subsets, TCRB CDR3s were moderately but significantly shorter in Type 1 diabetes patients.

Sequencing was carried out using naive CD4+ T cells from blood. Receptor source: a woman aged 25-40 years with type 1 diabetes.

The CDR3: CSAGGFNEQFF. The CDR3 region has the DNA TGCAGTGCGGGGGGTTTCAATGAGCAGTTCTTC. V gene TRBV20-1 combines with J gene TRBJ2-1; perhaps TRBD2 as D (6 bases). This CDR3 is 11 amino acids long. Germline assignment: CDR1 DFQATT and CDR2 SNEGSKA (reference sequence). Trimming pared 6 bases from V and 6 bases from J, leaving 9 bases between.

The CDR3 DNA is TGCGCCAGCAGCCCCGACGGGTTGGGTGGCTACACCTTC. Its translation: CASSPDGLGGYTF. The rearrangement links TRBV5-1 to TRBJ1-2; D is uncertain. V lost 4 bases and J 7 bases, leaving 14 bases between the germline ends. The CDR3 loop spans 13 amino acids. Germline assignment: CDR1 SGHRS and CDR2 YFSETQ.

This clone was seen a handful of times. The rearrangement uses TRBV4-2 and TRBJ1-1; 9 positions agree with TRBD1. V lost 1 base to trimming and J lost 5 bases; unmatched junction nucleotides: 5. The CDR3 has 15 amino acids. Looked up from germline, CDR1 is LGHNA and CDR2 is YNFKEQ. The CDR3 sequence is CASSQGDRASTEAFF. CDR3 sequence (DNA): TGTGCCAGCAGCCAAGGGGACAGGGCTTCGACTGAAGCTTTCTTT.

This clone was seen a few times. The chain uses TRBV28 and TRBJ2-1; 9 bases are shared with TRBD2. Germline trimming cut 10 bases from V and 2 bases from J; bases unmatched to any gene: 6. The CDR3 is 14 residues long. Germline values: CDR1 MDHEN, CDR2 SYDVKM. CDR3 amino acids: CAILSGSTYNEQFF. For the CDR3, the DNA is TGTGCCATCCTTAGCGGGAGCACCTACAATGAGCAGTTCTTC.

The CDR3 loop reads CASSDARASGIYEQYF. The CDR3 nucleotides are TGCGCCAGCAGCGATGCGCGGGCTAGCGGGATCTACGAGCAGTACTTC. The chain is built from TRBV5-1 and TRBJ2-7, with TRBD2 identical over 9 bases. Germline V CDR1 and CDR2: SGHRS, YFSETQ. The junction had 11 bases not matched to a gene; V was cut back by 4 bases and J by 3 bases. The CDR3 has 16 residues.

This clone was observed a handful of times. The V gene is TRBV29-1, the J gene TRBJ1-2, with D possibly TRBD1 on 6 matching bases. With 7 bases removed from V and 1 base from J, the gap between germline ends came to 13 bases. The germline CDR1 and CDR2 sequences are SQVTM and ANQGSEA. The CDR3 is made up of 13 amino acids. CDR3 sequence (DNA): TGCAGCGCTAAGGACAGCTTTAACTATGGCTACACCTTC. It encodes CSAKDSFNYGYTF. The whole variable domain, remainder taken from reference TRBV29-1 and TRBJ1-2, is SAVISQKPSRDICQRGTSLTIQCQVDSQVTMMFWYRQQPGQSLTLIATANQGSEATYESGFVIDKFPISRPNLTFSTLTVSNMSPEDSSIYLCSAKDSFNYGYTFGSGTRLTVV.

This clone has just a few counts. CDR3 bases: TGCGCCAGCACCCAACCCGCGGGCCTACAAGAGACCCAGTACTTC. It translates to CASTQPAGLQETQYF. The rearrangement uses TRBV5-1 and TRBJ2-5; possible D gene TRBD2, 5 bases. The germline CDR1 and CDR2 sequences are SGHRS and YFSETQ. V lost 6 bases and J lost 2, with 17 bases in between. The CDR3 spans 15 residues.

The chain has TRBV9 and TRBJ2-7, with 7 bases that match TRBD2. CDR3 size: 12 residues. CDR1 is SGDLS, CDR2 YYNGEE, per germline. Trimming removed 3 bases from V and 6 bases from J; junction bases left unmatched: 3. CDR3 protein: CASSGLAGEQYF. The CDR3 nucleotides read TGTGCCAGCAGCGGACTAGCCGGCGAGCAGTACTTC.

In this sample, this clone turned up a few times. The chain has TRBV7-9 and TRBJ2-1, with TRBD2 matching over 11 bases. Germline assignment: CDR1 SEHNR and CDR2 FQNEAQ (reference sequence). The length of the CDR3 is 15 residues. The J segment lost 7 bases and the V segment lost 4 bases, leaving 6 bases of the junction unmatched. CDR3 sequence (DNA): TGTGCCAGCAGCTATCTAGCGGGAGGTCGGAATGAGCAGTTCTTC. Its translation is CASSYLAGGRNEQFF. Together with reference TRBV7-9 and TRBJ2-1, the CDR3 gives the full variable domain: DTGVSQNPRHKITKRGQNVTFRCDPISEHNRLYWYRQTLGQGPEFLTYFQNEAQLEKSRLLSDRFSAERPKGSFSTLEIQRTEQGDSAMYLCASSYLAGGRNEQFFGPGTRLTVL.

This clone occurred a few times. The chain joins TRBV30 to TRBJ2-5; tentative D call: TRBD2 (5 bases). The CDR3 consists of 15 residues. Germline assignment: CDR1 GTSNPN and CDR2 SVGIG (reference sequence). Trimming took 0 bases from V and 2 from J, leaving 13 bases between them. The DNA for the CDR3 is TGTGCCTGGAGTGTACTCGGAGGTCAGCAAGAGACCCAGTACTTC. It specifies CAWSVLGGQQETQYF.

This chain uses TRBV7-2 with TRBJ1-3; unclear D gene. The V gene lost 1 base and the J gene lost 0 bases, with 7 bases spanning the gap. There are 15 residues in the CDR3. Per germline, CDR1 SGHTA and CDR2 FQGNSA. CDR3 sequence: CASSLGPLSGNTIYF. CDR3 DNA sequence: TGTGCCAGCAGCTTAGGGCCGCTCTCTGGAAACACCATATATTTT.

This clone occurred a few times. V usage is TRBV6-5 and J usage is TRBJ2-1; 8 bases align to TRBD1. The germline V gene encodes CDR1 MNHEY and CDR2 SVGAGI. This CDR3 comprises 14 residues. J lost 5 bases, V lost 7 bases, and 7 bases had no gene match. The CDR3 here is CASTPGQENNEQFF. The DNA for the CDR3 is TGTGCCAGCACTCCGGGACAGGAGAACAATGAGCAGTTCTTC.

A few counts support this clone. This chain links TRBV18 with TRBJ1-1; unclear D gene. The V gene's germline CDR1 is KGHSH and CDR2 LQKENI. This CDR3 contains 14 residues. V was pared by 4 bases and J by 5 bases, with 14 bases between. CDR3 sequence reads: CASSLPSVWTEAFF. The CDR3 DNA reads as TGTGCCAGCTCACTCCCCTCGGTATGGACTGAAGCTTTCTTT.

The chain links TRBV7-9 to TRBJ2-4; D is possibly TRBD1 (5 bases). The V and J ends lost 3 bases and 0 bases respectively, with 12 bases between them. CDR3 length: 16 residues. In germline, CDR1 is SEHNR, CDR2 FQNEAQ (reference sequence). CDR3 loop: CASSFTGTLAKNIQYF. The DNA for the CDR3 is TGTGCCAGCAGCTTTACAGGAACCTTAGCCAAAAACATTCAGTACTTC.

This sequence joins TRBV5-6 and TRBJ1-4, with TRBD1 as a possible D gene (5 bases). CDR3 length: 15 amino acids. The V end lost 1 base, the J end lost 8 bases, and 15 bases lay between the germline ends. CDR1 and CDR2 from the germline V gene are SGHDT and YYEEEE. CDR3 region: CASSLLTAGGEKLFF. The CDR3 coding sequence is TGTGCCAGCAGCTTGTTGACAGCCGGAGGGGAAAAACTGTTTTTT.

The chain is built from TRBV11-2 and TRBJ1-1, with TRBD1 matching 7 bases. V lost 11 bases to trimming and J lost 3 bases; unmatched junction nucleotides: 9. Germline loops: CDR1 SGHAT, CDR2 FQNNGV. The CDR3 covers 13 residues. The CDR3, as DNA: TGTGCCTCAAGGGGGCAGAGGTACACTGAAGCTTTCTTT. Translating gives CASRGQRYTEAFF.

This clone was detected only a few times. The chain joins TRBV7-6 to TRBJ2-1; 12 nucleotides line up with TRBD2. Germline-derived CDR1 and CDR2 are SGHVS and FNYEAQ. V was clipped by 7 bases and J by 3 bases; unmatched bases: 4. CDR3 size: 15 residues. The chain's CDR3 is CASTRLAGVYNEQFF. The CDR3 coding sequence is TGTGCCAGCACCCGACTAGCGGGAGTCTACAATGAGCAGTTCTTC. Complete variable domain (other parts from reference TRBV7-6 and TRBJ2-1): GAGVSQSPRYKVTKRGQDVALRCDPISGHVSLYWYRQALGQGPEFLTYFNYEAQQDKSGLPNDRFSAERPEGSISTLTIQRTEQRDSAMYRCASTRLAGVYNEQFFGPGTRLTVL.

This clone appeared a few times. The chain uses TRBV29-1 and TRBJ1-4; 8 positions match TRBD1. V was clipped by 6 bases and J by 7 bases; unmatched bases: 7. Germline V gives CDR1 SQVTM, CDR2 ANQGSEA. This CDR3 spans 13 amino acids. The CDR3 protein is CSVRQGNGEKLFF. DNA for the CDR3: TGCAGCGTCCGACAGGGGAATGGTGAAAAACTGTTTTTT.

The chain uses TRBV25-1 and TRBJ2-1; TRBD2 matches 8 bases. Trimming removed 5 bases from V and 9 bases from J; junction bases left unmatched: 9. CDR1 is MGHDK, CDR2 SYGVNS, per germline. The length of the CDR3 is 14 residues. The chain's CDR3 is CASSLGRAGSEQFF. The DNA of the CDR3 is TGTGCCAGCAGTCTCGGGAGGGCCGGGAGTGAGCAGTTCTTC.

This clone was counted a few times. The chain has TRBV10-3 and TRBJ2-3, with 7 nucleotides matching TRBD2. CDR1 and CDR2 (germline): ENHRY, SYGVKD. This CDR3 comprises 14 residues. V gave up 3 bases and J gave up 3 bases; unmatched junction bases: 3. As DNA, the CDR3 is TGTGCCATCAGTGAAAGGGGAGGGACAGATACGCAGTATTTT. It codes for CAISERGGTDTQYF.

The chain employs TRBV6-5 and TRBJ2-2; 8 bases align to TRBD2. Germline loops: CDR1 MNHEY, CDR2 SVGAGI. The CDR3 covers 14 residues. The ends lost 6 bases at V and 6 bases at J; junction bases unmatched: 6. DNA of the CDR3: TGTGCCAGCAGAACGGGACTAGGGCCCGGGGAGCTGTTTTTT. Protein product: CASRTGLGPGELFF.

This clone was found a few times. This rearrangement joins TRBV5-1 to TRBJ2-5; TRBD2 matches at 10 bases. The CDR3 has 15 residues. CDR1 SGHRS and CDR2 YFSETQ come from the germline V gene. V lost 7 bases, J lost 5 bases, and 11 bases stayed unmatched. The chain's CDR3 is CASEGLAGAGETQYF. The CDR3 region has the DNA TGCGCCAGCGAAGGTCTAGCGGGAGCCGGGGAGACCCAGTACTTC. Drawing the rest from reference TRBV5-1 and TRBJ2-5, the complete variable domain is KAGVTQTPRYLIKTRGQQVTLSCSPISGHRSVSWYQQTPGQGLQFLFEYFSETQRNKGNFPGRFSGRQFSNSRSEMNVSTLELGDSALYLCASEGLAGAGETQYFGPGTRLLVL.

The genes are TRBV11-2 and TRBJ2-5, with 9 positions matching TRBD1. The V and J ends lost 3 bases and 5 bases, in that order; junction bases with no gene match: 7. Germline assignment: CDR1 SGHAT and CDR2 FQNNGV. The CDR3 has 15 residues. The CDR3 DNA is TGTGCCAGCAGCTTCTTGACAGGGGGGAAGGAGACCCAGTACTTC. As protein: CASSFLTGGKETQYF.

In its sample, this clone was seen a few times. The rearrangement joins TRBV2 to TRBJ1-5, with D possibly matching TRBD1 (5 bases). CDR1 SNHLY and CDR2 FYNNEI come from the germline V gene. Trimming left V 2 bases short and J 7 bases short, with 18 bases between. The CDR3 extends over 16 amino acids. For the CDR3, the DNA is TGTGCCAGCAGTGAAAGGGGATTAAGGGCGCAACAGCCCCAGCATTTT. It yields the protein CASSERGLRAQQPQHF.

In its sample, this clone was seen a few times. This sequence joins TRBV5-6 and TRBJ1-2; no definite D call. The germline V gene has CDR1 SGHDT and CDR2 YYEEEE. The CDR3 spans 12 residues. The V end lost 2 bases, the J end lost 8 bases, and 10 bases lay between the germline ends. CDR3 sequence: CASSFTPGGYTF. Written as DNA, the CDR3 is TGTGCCAGCAGCTTTACTCCCGGGGGCTACACCTTC.